One sample yielded the 26 T cell receptor beta chains listed below, sequenced in a study of OX40 agonist ivuxolimab in advanced cancers. Here immunoSEQ multiplex PCR was the method, and the copy in TCRdb shows in-frame clones only, minus some. Found here are around 80,000 clones, 85% of them singletons; the top ten hold about 3.4%. The input for sequencing was CD4+ or CD8+ T cells sorted from blood, taken in a trial of the OX40 agonist ivuxolimab. The source is an adult with an advanced solid tumor such as melanoma, head and neck, liver or kidney cancer.

The chain uses TRBV14 and TRBJ2-7; TRBD2 agrees at 9 bases. This CDR3 is built from 15 residues. Germline V gene sequence: CDR1 SGHDN, CDR2 FVKESK. V gave up 5 bases and J gave up 0 bases; unmatched junction bases: 5. The CDR3 DNA reads TGTGCCAGCAGCTCGCAGACTAGCGGCTCCTACGAGCAGTACTTC. Its translation: CASSSQTSGSYEQYF.

This sequence joins TRBV19 and TRBJ2-1; either TRBD1 or TRBD2 may supply D (6 bases each). V lost 4 bases and J 6 bases, leaving 22 bases between the germline ends. Germline V gene sequence: CDR1 LNHDA, CDR2 SQIVND (reference sequence). The CDR3 has 17 amino acids. Written as DNA, the CDR3 is TGTGCCAGTAGTAGAAAGGTGGCGGGACAAAGCCTCAATGAGCAGTTCTTC. Its translation is CASSRKVAGQSLNEQFF.

The chain recombines TRBV27 with TRBJ1-5; 7 bases agree with TRBD1. Germline V gene sequence: CDR1 MNHEY, CDR2 SMNVEV (reference sequence). Trimming removed 1 base from V and 0 bases from J; junction bases left unmatched: 3. The CDR3 runs to 16 residues. CDR3 residues: CASSLYRGTSNQPQHF. Written as DNA, the CDR3 is TGTGCCAGCAGTTTATACAGGGGAACTAGCAATCAGCCCCAGCATTTT.

This sequence joins TRBV5-4 and TRBJ1-1; maybe TRBD1 (6 bases). The CDR3 length is 12 residues. The germline V gene encodes CDR1 SGHNT and CDR2 YYREEE (reference sequence). Trimming removed 0 bases from V and 10 bases from J, with 10 bases in between. The CDR3 loop reads CASSLDREGAFF. CDR3 nucleotide sequence: TGTGCCAGCAGCTTGGACAGGGAGGGAGCTTTCTTT.

The V and J genes are TRBV10-3 and TRBJ2-7; tentatively, D is TRBD1 (5 bases). V was cut by 7 bases and J by 6 bases, with 16 bases left in between. The CDR3 is 13 residues long. Germline lookup yields CDR1 ENHRY and CDR2 SYGVKD. As DNA, the CDR3 is TGTGCCATCATGAAGGCCGGCCAGGGCGAGCAGTACTTC. Its translation: CAIMKAGQGEQYF.

The CDR3 DNA sequence: TGTGCCAGCAGCGCCAGGACGGCTGGGGGCGAGCAGTACTTC. Amino acids: CASSARTAGGEQYF. The chain employs TRBV4-2 and TRBJ2-7, with D perhaps assigned TRBD1 or TRBD2 (5 bases each). Germline values: CDR1 LGHNA, CDR2 YNFKEQ. The CDR3 length is 14 residues. Trimming removed 5 bases at V and 6 bases at J, with 17 bases between.

The chain joins TRBV19 to TRBJ2-5, with D possibly matching TRBD1 (9 bases). Trimming removed 3 bases from V and 5 bases from J, with 28 bases in between. The CDR3 sequence is 19 residues long. CDR1 is LNHDA, CDR2 SQIVND, per germline (reference sequence). This chain's CDR3 is CASSMVREGGQGRSETQYF. The DNA of the CDR3 is TGTGCCAGTAGTATGGTCCGGGAGGGGGGACAGGGCCGTAGCGAGACCCAGTACTTC.

This clone was counted between two and nine times. The rearrangement links TRBV5-8 to TRBJ1-5, with D possibly TRBD1 on 6 matching bases. Germline lookup yields CDR1 SGHTS and CDR2 YDEGEE. Between the trimmed V and J ends, which lost 1 base and 0 bases, there was a span of 11 bases. CDR3 length equals 16 residues. The CDR3 region is CASSLPGGYSNQPQHF. CDR3 bases: TGTGCCAGCAGCTTGCCGGGGGGCTATAGCAATCAGCCCCAGCATTTT.

This clone was seen a single time. This rearrangement joins TRBV9 to TRBJ2-2; the D is unclear. Per germline, CDR1 SGDLS and CDR2 YYNGEE. The CDR3 consists of 13 residues. Trimming removed 0 bases from V and 5 bases from J, with 5 bases in between. DNA of the CDR3: TGTGCCAGCAGCGTAGGCGTTACCGGGGAGCTGTTTTTT. Residues: CASSVGVTGELFF.

Only one count was recorded for this clone. The chain carries TRBV30 and TRBJ1-2, with D tentatively TRBD1 (5 bases). Germline lookup yields CDR1 GTSNPN and CDR2 SVGIG (reference sequence). V was clipped by 0 bases and J by 6 bases, with 23 bases between them. The CDR3 length is 17 residues. The CDR3 reads CAWSVYATGPPPNGYTF. The CDR3 DNA is TGTGCCTGGAGTGTATACGCAACAGGTCCTCCACCTAATGGCTACACCTTC. The variable domain in full, completed from reference TRBV30 and TRBJ1-2, reads SQTIHQWPATLVQPVGSPLSLECTVEGTSNPNLYWYRQAAGRGLQLLFYSVGIGQISSEVPQNLSASRPQDRQFILSSKKLLLSDSGFYLCAWSVYATGPPPNGYTFGSGTRLTVV.

This rearrangement joins TRBV19 to TRBJ1-2, with 7 bases aligning to TRBD1. From germline, CDR1 is LNHDA and CDR2 SQIVND (reference sequence). This CDR3 contains 15 residues. Trimming at V came to 6 bases and at J to 6 bases, leaving 13 bases not matched to a gene. CDR3 nucleotide sequence: TGTGCCAGTAGGAAGTTAGACAGGGAAGAGGATGGCTACACCTTC. This sequence encodes CASRKLDREEDGYTF.

The chain links TRBV29-1 to TRBJ1-2; unclear D gene. V lost 3 bases to trimming and J lost 3 bases, with 5 bases between them. The CDR3 runs 11 residues. CDR1 is SQVTM, CDR2 ANQGSEA, per germline. CDR3 sequence: CSVDPDYGYTF. The CDR3 DNA reads TGCAGCGTTGACCCGGACTATGGCTACACCTTC.

This clone was detected only a few times. The chain couples TRBV30 to TRBJ1-5; unclear D gene. Germline CDR1 reads GTSNPN; CDR2 reads SVGIG (reference sequence). V was clipped by 2 bases and J by 0 bases, with 5 bases between them. The CDR3 runs to 13 residues. CDR3 nucleotides: TGTGCCTGGAGTCCAGATAGCAATCAGCCCCAGCATTTT. The encoded protein is CAWSPDSNQPQHF.

V gene TRBV6-5 combines with J gene TRBJ1-3; D unresolved. V was shortened by 2 bases and J by 4 bases, with 12 bases between the two germline ends. The CDR3 runs to 15 residues. Germline V gives CDR1 MNHEY, CDR2 SVGAGI. This chain's CDR3 is CASSYPSTYGNTIYF. The CDR3 DNA sequence: TGTGCCAGCAGTTACCCTTCTACATACGGAAACACCATATATTTT.

The chain has TRBV18 and TRBJ1-1; D remains unclear. Germline V lookup: CDR1 KGHSH, CDR2 LQKENI. The CDR3 has 14 amino acids. Trimming took 1 base from V and 0 from J, leaving 6 bases between them. CDR3 region: CASSPLILNTEAFF. The CDR3 region has the DNA TGTGCCAGCTCACCACTTATACTGAACACTGAAGCTTTCTTT.

This clone has only one observation. The J gene is TRBJ2-7, the V gene TRBV7-2; TRBD1 or TRBD2 may be the D gene (5 bases each). In germline, CDR1 is SGHTA, CDR2 FQGNSA. V was trimmed by 6 bases and J by 3 bases, leaving 12 bases between them. The CDR3 spans 13 residues. The CDR3 spells CASSYGASYEQYF. CDR3 in DNA: TGTGCCAGCAGTTACGGGGCCAGCTACGAGCAGTACTTC.

This clone has more than one count but fewer than ten. The rearrangement uses TRBV20-1 and TRBJ2-5, with no clear D. Between the trimmed V and J ends, which lost 6 bases and 4 bases, there was a span of 9 bases. This CDR3 has 11 residues. Germline V gives CDR1 DFQATT, CDR2 SNEGSKA (reference sequence). CDR3 nucleotides: TGCAGTGCCACGACGGGAGAGACCCAGTACTTC. Amino acid sequence: CSATTGETQYF.

The V call is TRBV20-1, the J call TRBJ2-7; D tentatively reads TRBD1 or TRBD2 (5 bases each). The CDR3 loop spans 11 amino acids. The germline V gene encodes CDR1 DFQATT and CDR2 SNEGSKA (reference sequence). V lost 5 bases to trimming and J lost 3 bases, with 8 bases between them. The DNA for the CDR3 is TGCAGTGCTCTGGGGGACTACGAGCAGTACTTC. Its protein is CSALGDYEQYF.

The chain links TRBV30 to TRBJ2-7; 7 bases fit TRBD1. The junction had 5 bases not matched to a gene; V was cut back by 3 bases and J by 3 bases. CDR1 GTSNPN and CDR2 SVGIG come from the germline V gene (reference sequence). The CDR3 totals 13 residues. In DNA, the CDR3 is TGTGCCTGGAGCCGGGACAGCATCTACGAGCAGTACTTC. Translation: CAWSRDSIYEQYF.

This clone appeared a few times. CDR3 region: CASSVRAGGSIGELFF. DNA of the CDR3: TGTGCCAGCAGCGTAAGGGCAGGGGGCTCAATCGGGGAGCTGTTTTTT. This chain links TRBV9 with TRBJ2-2, with 8 bases fitting TRBD1. CDR3 size: 16 residues. V shed 1 base and J 7 bases; nucleotides not matched to a gene: 9. CDR1 and CDR2 from the germline V gene are SGDLS and YYNGEE.

This chain uses TRBV7-9 with TRBJ2-2, with 7 bases fitting TRBD1. The germline gives CDR1 SEHNR, CDR2 FQNEAQ (reference sequence). Trimming cost V 5 bases and J 4 bases; bases outside gene matches: 13. The CDR3 length is 17 residues. The CDR3 DNA follows: TGTGCCAGCAGCCAAAGTTCCCGACAGGGAGTCACCGGGGAGCTGTTTTTT. The encoded protein is CASSQSSRQGVTGELFF.

V is TRBV19 and J is TRBJ2-6; TRBD1 matches at 8 bases. CDR1 and CDR2 from the germline V gene are LNHDA and SQIVND (reference sequence). This CDR3 contains 18 residues. After removal of 6 bases from V and 0 bases from J, the junction contained 10 bases not matched to a gene. CDR3: CASRHRGDPLSGANVLTF. The CDR3 bases are TGTGCCAGTAGGCACAGGGGGGATCCCCTCTCTGGGGCCAACGTCCTGACTTTC. The full variable domain, rest sourced from reference TRBV19 and TRBJ2-6, is DGGITQSPKYLFRKEGQNVTLSCEQNLNHDAMYWYRQDPGQGLRLIYYSQIVNDFQKGDIAEGYSVSREKKESFPLTVTSAQKNPTAFYLCASRHRGDPLSGANVLTFGAGSRLTVL.

The chain combines TRBV5-4 with TRBJ2-1; D is unclear. V was pared by 0 bases and J by 4 bases, with 5 bases between. The CDR3 spans 13 residues. CDR1 is SGHNT, CDR2 YYREEE, per germline (reference sequence). CDR3 sequence (DNA): TGTGCCAGCAGCTTGGAGCTATACAATGAGCAGTTCTTC. It codes for CASSLELYNEQFF.

The chain uses TRBV4-1 and TRBJ1-1, with 8 positions matching TRBD1. Germline V CDR1 and CDR2: MGHRA, YSYEKL. The CDR3 sequence is 18 residues long. J lost 6 bases, V lost 0 bases, and 15 bases had no gene match. The CDR3 coding sequence is TGCGCCAGCAGCCAAGATAGGGACAGGATCTTTAAGCGCGCTGAAGCTTTCTTT. It encodes CASSQDRDRIFKRAEAFF.

V usage is TRBV10-3 and J usage is TRBJ2-3; no firm D call. Germline CDR1 reads ENHRY; CDR2 reads SYGVKD. This CDR3 spans 14 amino acids. Trimming cost V 10 bases and J 1 base, with 15 bases left between them. In DNA, the CDR3 is TGTGCCACCTACAGCGTACTGGGCACAGATACGCAGTATTTT. As protein: CATYSVLGTDTQYF.

J is TRBJ1-3 and V is TRBV13; the D gene is possibly TRBD1 (6 bases). Trimming removed 5 bases from V and 4 bases from J, with 15 bases in between. The germline V gene has CDR1 PRHDT and CDR2 FYEKMQ (reference sequence). The length of the CDR3 is 15 residues. The CDR3 protein is CASSPQDSRGNTIYF. The CDR3 DNA is TGTGCCAGCAGCCCGCAGGACAGTCGGGGAAACACCATATATTTT.